The next 2 T cell receptor beta chains were all read from a single sample in a study of CD8 T cells in Susac syndrome. RNA in amounts of about 0.45 to 1 ug was reverse transcribed with random hexamers. Each CDR3 protein is one row after TCRdb ran MiXCR on the immunoSEQ multiplex PCR reads. There are some 260,000 distinct CDR3 sequences in the sample; approximately 84% occur only once, and over 0.1% lies in the top ten. The sample taken for sequencing was CD8+ T cells from PBMCs. All receptors derive from a human donor with multiple sclerosis.

The chain employs TRBV10-3 and TRBJ1-3, with a tentative D call TRBD1 (5 bases). Germline V CDR1 and CDR2: ENHRY, SYGVKD. V was clipped by 8 bases and J by 6 bases, with 8 bases between them. The CDR3 loop spans 11 amino acids. The CDR3 DNA is TGTGCCATCGGGGGGTCAAACACCATATATTTT. Protein product: CAIGGSNTIYF.

The V and J genes are TRBV2 and TRBJ2-3; 8 positions match TRBD2. V lost 6 bases and J lost 3; bases outside the gene matches: 17. Per the germline V gene, CDR1 is SNHLY and CDR2 is FYNNEI. The CDR3 covers 18 residues. In DNA, the CDR3 is TGTGCCAGCAGCGACAGCGGGAGCGGTTGGGGGACGACAGATACGCAGTATTTT. This sequence encodes CASSDSGSGWGTTDTQYF.